This T cell receptor beta chain is from a study of Ad26.COV2.S vaccination and SARS-CoV-2 variants listed by TCRdb under 2021. Turning to the overall study: Donors in the vaccine arm were drawn from COV1001, a phase I-IIa trial of Ad26.COV2.S in healthy adults that was multicentre, randomized, double-blind and placebo-controlled. Investigators did not know the trial group allocation while performing experiments and assessing outcomes. The TCR-sequenced set comprised about 32 samples: around 20 Ad26.COV2.S vaccine recipients, 5 placebo recipients and 8 SARS-CoV-2 convalescent individuals. Ad26.COV2.S was administered intramuscularly at 5 x 10^10 or 1 x 10^11 viral particles, either as a single shot or as two shots given 56 days apart. Participants in the trial were split at random into five groups of five each, receiving low-dose or high-dose Ad26.COV2.S once or twice, or else placebo on both occasions. TCRbeta repertoire sequencing served as the tool for gauging how specific and how broad the SARS-CoV-2-reactive T cell receptors were following Ad26.COV2.S vaccination. What the work shows at the level of the full study, not this receptor alone: Ad26.COV2.S recipients had higher spike-specific TCR breadth than placebo recipients (P = 0.0014). The study lacked the statistical power to compare responses across vaccine doses or regimens. The authors noted that the TCR breadth and depth analyses may have underestimated total T cell responses. After vaccination, substantial breadth of spike-specific CD8+ and CD4+ T cell responses was reported. Vaccine and placebo recipients had comparable non-spike TCR breadth, which fits with the vaccine containing only spike.

TCRbeta CDR3 regions were sequenced with the immunoSEQ Assay. After extraction, genomic DNA underwent amplification by bias-controlled multiplex PCR, followed by high-throughput sequencing. From the authors' description of their analysis: To quantify the absolute abundance of each unique TCRbeta CDR3 region, sequences were collapsed and filtered. T cell fraction was estimated by normalization of TCRbeta template counts to usable DNA, with usable DNA being measured through amplification of reference genes present in all nucleated cells. Repertoire TCRs were annotated as SARS-CoV-2-specific by exact matching of V gene, CDR3 amino acid sequence and J gene to a known reactive TCR set. The reference SARS-CoV-2 TCR set was obtained from MIRA and was filtered for enrichment in COVID-19-positive ImmuneCODE repertoires, whereby public or cross-reactive TCRs were removed. Using the MIRA antigens, annotated TCRs were further analysed by specific ORF or by position within an ORF. Breadth was defined as the number of annotated unique rearrangements divided by the total number of unique productive rearrangements, and depth was defined as the summed frequency of the annotated unique rearrangements. Group comparisons of TCR breadth used two-sided Wilcoxon rank-sum tests. Entries here come from immuneACCESS through TCRdb and include only in-frame sequences with V and J called. Some clones fail to appear in such tables; in the studies checked, an unresolved V gene covers under half of the shortfall, and the cause of the remainder is unknown. V and J calls plus clone size are reproduced from that table; the DNA served to infer D and trimming. The sample table records hundreds of thousands of clones; over 80% of these occur just once. Approximately 1.6% of the sample comes from the top ten.

In light of the paper, this sample's treatment or condition label describes: roughly 19 received Ad26.COV2.S at low or high dose, single or two shots; 5 received placebo; per-sample allocation not given. Repertoires of vaccine and placebo recipients were sequenced from samples collected on day 63 after the first injection. Between 29 July and 7 August 2020, Cohort 1b enrolled 25 adults aged 18-55 years at one site in Boston, USA. As a vaccine, Ad26.COV2.S was a replication-incompetent adenovirus type 26 vector that expressed a prefusion-stabilized SARS-CoV-2 spike protein derived from the original Wuhan strain. V is shortened by 5 bases, J by 5 bases, and the region joining them spans 6 bases. The germline V gene provides CDR1 SGHVS and CDR2 FNYEAQ. The CDR3 runs 11 residues from the cysteine to the phenylalanine. The entry retains the CDR3 DNA only, 33 bases that are in frame from base 1. Turning to this clone: Its recognized antigen is unknown. No base quality information exists; no much larger clone differs at one position.

The rearranged chain carries TRBV7-6 and TRBJ1-1, with no confident D gene call. Sequenced material: peripheral blood, taken in a trial of Ad26.COV2.S vaccine versus placebo. The receptor was derived from a person aged 18-60 years who received the Ad26.COV2.S COVID-19 vaccine or a placebo. The DNA is TGTGCCAGCAGCCCCGTGACTGAAGCTTTCTTT. Its translation reads: CASSPVTEAFF.